Below, 19 T cell receptor beta chains from the same sample are listed, as sequenced in a study of blood T cell repertoires in COVID-19. Data came from immunoSEQ multiplex PCR; TCRdb stores just in-frame clones and leaves some out. The sample records approximately 300,000 clones, about 85% being singletons. The source material was peripheral blood. Receptors were obtained from a woman aged 45-59 years with active or convalescent COVID-19.

The table lists this clone with a count of one. This chain's CDR3 is CASSHGGQSSYEQYF. DNA of the CDR3: TGCGCCAGCAGCCACGGTGGACAAAGCTCCTACGAGCAGTACTTC. The V call is TRBV4-1, the J call TRBJ2-7; tentative D call: TRBD1 (5 bases). CDR3 length equals 15 residues. Germline assignment: CDR1 MGHRA and CDR2 YSYEKL. Trimming shortened V by 3 bases and J by 0 bases, and 12 bases separated the two germline ends.

The J gene is TRBJ1-1, the V gene TRBV28; 12 nucleotides agree with TRBD1. The J segment lost 1 base and the V segment lost 2 bases, leaving 8 bases of the junction unmatched. Germline CDR1 and CDR2: MDHEN and SYDVKM. The CDR3 sequence is 18 residues long. CDR3 loop: CASSLVGGQGAGNTEAFF. CDR3 DNA sequence: TGTGCCAGCAGTTTAGTGGGGGGACAGGGGGCCGGGAACACTGAAGCTTTCTTT.

This clone was seen once. The rearrangement uses TRBV12-5 and TRBJ1-2; D is uncertain. The CDR3 spans 13 residues. Germline CDR1 reads LGHNT; CDR2 reads FRNRAP. The ends were cut back, 1 base at V and 7 bases at J, with 10 bases in the middle. The CDR3 sequence: CASGLGTAAGYTF. CDR3 coding DNA: TGTGCTAGTGGTTTGGGTACAGCCGCTGGCTACACCTTC.

The J gene is TRBJ2-1, the V gene TRBV2; 13 nucleotides agree with TRBD2. The germline V gene encodes CDR1 SNHLY and CDR2 FYNNEI. The CDR3 contains 15 residues. J gave up 8 bases and V 6 bases, and 7 bases lay outside the gene matches. CDR3 DNA sequence: TGTGCCAGCAGACGGACTAGCGGGAGTATGGATGAGCAGTTCTTC. This translates into CASRRTSGSMDEQFF.

The chain is built from TRBV7-4 and TRBJ1-5, with D unclear. V lost 5 bases to trimming and J lost 5 bases, with 28 bases between them. The germline V gene has CDR1 SGHVT and CDR2 SQSDAQ. The CDR3 is made up of 19 amino acids. The CDR3, as DNA: TGTGCCAGCAGCCCCGGCGGTTCCAAACGGGGTAAACTTTATCAGCCCCAGCATTTT. Protein sequence: CASSPGGSKRGKLYQPQHF.

The genes are TRBV27 and TRBJ2-3; the match to TRBD2 covers 9 bases. The CDR3 is made up of 15 amino acids. Germline CDR1 MNHEY, CDR2 SMNVEV (reference sequence). The CDR3 nucleotides read TGTGCAACCCTCAAGGCGGGAGGGCCCGCAGATACGCAGTATTTT. Translation gives CATLKAGGPADTQYF.

Only a few counts were recorded for this clone. The rearrangement joins TRBV10-1 to TRBJ1-1; D call uncertain. Germline V CDR1 and CDR2: WNHNN, SYGVQD (reference sequence). CDR3 length: 15 residues. Trimming left V 0 bases short and J 6 bases short, with 14 bases between. The CDR3 loop is CASSESVSGWAEAFF. The DNA for the CDR3 is TGCGCCAGCAGTGAGTCCGTGTCCGGGTGGGCTGAAGCTTTCTTT.

This clone was seen just once. The genes are TRBV29-1 and TRBJ2-2; 9 positions agree with TRBD1. Germline-derived CDR1 and CDR2 are SQVTM and ANQGSEA. CDR3 size: 15 residues. After removal of 2 bases from V and 6 bases from J, the junction contained 7 bases not matched to a gene. The CDR3: CSVEPRDRAAGELFF. CDR3 sequence (DNA): TGCAGCGTTGAACCACGGGACAGGGCCGCCGGGGAGCTGTTTTTT.

The chain joins TRBV2 to TRBJ2-2, with D maybe TRBD1 (5 bases). Germline CDR1 reads SNHLY; CDR2 reads FYNNEI. Trimming cost V 3 bases and J 4 bases, with 9 bases left between them. CDR3 size: 14 residues. Here the CDR3 DNA reads TGTGCCAGCAGTGAGCAGGGTGCCACCGGGGAGCTGTTTTTT. Its protein product is CASSEQGATGELFF.

The chain has TRBV30 and TRBJ1-2; 10 bases match TRBD1. CDR3 size: 14 residues. CDR1 GTSNPN and CDR2 SVGIG come from the germline V gene (reference sequence). V was clipped by 4 bases and J by 4 bases; unmatched bases: 6. The CDR3 sequence is CAWIRQGASYGYTF. The CDR3 coding sequence is TGTGCCTGGATTCGACAGGGGGCGAGCTATGGCTACACCTTC.

The chain links TRBV18 to TRBJ2-1, with a weak D call TRBD1 (5 bases). Trimming left V 3 bases short and J 2 bases short, with 8 bases between. CDR1 and CDR2 from the germline V gene are KGHSH and LQKENI. The CDR3 is 14 amino acids. The CDR3 region is CASSPDMAYNEQFF. The CDR3 bases are TGTGCCAGCTCACCGGACATGGCCTACAATGAGCAGTTCTTC.

This chain links TRBV27 with TRBJ1-1; D gene uncertain. Trimming took off 8 bases at V and 5 bases at J, with 18 bases between the two ends. The CDR3 length is 14 residues. Germline V gives CDR1 MNHEY, CDR2 SMNVEV (reference sequence). This chain's CDR3 is CASRLLEAYTEAFF. The CDR3 DNA reads TGTGCCAGCCGCCTCCTCGAAGCATATACTGAAGCTTTCTTT.

Only a few counts were recorded for this clone. The V and J genes are TRBV19 and TRBJ2-1, with 13 bases aligning to TRBD2. Per germline, CDR1 LNHDA and CDR2 SQIVND (reference sequence). J lost 4 bases, V lost 1 base, and 4 bases had no gene match. The CDR3 loop spans 17 amino acids. Written as DNA, the CDR3 is TGTGCCAGTAGTATAGGGACTAGCGGGAGTGCATACAATGAGCAGTTCTTC. Translating it yields CASSIGTSGSAYNEQFF.

The CDR3 DNA reads TGTGCCAGCAGCTTCATCGGACAGGGGTCCACCGGGGAGCTGTTTTTT. As protein: CASSFIGQGSTGELFF. This chain links TRBV7-9 with TRBJ2-2, with 9 bases that match TRBD1. V shed 3 bases and J 4 bases; nucleotides not matched to a gene: 6. This CDR3 has 16 residues. Germline CDR1 is SEHNR and CDR2 is FQNEAQ (reference sequence).

This chain uses TRBV6-4 with TRBJ2-2; no firm D call. Germline V gene data show CDR1 as MRHNA and CDR2 as SNTAGT. The CDR3 runs 14 residues. Trimming took off 9 bases at V and 2 bases at J, with 13 bases between the two ends. This CDR3 is CASRSWRNTGELFF. The DNA of the CDR3 is TGTGCCAGTCGGAGCTGGAGAAACACCGGGGAGCTGTTTTTT.

The CDR3 loop is CASSQGTSGRRTQYF. DNA for the CDR3: TGTGCCAGCAGCCAAGGGACTAGCGGGAGGAGAACGCAGTATTTT. The genes are TRBV3-1 (or the pseudogene TRBV3-2) and TRBJ2-3, with TRBD2 matching over 14 bases. The CDR3 is made up of 15 amino acids. The trim removed 1 base at V and 9 bases at J, leaving 3 bases unmatched. The V gene's germline CDR1 is LGHDT and CDR2 YNNKEL (reference sequence).

The chain is built from TRBV19 and TRBJ1-2; the D is unclear. The CDR3 spans 14 residues. The V gene's germline CDR1 is LNHDA and CDR2 SQIVND (reference sequence). V was clipped by 3 bases and J by 5 bases, with 13 bases between them. DNA for the CDR3: TGTGCCAGTAGTATGATACTTTCTCTATATGGCTACACCTTC. Protein: CASSMILSLYGYTF. Filled out from reference TRBV19 and TRBJ1-2, the complete variable domain reads DGGITQSPKYLFRKEGQNVTLSCEQNLNHDAMYWYRQDPGQGLRLIYYSQIVNDFQKGDIAEGYSVSREKKESFPLTVTSAQKNPTAFYLCASSMILSLYGYTFGSGTRLTVV.

This chain joins TRBV2 and TRBJ2-5, with D possibly being TRBD2 (6 bases). Deletions cut 3 bases from V and 4 bases from J, with 9 bases between. CDR3 length: 13 residues. Germline V lookup: CDR1 SNHLY, CDR2 FYNNEI. This CDR3 is CASSERGAETQYF. The DNA of the CDR3 is TGTGCCAGCAGTGAGCGGGGAGCAGAGACCCAGTACTTC. The whole variable domain, filled in from reference TRBV2 and TRBJ2-5, reads EPEVTQTPSHQVTQMGQEVILRCVPISNHLYFYWYRQILGQKVEFLVSFYNNEISEKSEIFDDQFSVERPDGSNFTLKIRSTKLEDSAMYFCASSERGAETQYFGPGTRLLVL.

In DNA form, the CDR3 reads TGTGCCAGCAGCCGGAGCGGTTTCTGGACAGACCACGAGCAGTACTTC. Protein sequence: CASSRSGFWTDHEQYF. This chain uses TRBV14 with TRBJ2-7; TRBD1 might be the D (6 bases). Germline CDR1 and CDR2: SGHDN and FVKESK. Between the trimmed V and J ends, which lost 4 bases and 5 bases, there was a span of 21 bases. CDR3 length: 16 amino acids.